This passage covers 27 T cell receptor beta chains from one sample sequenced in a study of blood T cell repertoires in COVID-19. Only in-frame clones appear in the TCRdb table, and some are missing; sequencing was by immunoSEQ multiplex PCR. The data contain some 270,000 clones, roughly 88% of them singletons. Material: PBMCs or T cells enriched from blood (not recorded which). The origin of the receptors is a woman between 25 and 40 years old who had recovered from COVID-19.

This chain's CDR3 is CASSQDRYNEQFF. The CDR3 bases are TGTGCCAGCAGCCAAGATAGATACAATGAGCAGTTCTTC. V is TRBV3-1 (or the pseudogene TRBV3-2) and J is TRBJ2-1; D call uncertain. The CDR3 runs to 13 residues. CDR1 and CDR2 from the germline V gene are LGHDT and YNNKEL (reference sequence). Trimming removed 0 bases at V and 4 bases at J, with 4 bases between.

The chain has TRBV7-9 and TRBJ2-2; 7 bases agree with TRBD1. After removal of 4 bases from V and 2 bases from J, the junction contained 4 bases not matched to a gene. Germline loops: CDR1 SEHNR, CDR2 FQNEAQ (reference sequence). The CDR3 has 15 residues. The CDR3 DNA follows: TGTGCCAGCAGCTCGAGACAGGGTAACACCGGGGAGCTGTTTTTT. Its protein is CASSSRQGNTGELFF.

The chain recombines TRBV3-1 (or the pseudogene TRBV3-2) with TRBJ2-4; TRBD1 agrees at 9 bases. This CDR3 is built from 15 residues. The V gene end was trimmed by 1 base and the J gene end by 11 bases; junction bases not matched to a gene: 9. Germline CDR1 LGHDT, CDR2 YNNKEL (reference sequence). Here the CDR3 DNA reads TGTGCCAGCAGCCAAGTAAGAACACAGGGGGCCGTTCAGTACTTC. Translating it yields CASSQVRTQGAVQYF.

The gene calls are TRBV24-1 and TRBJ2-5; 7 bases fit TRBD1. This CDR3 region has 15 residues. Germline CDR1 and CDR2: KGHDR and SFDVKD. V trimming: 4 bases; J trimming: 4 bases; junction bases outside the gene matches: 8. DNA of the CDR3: TGTGCCACCAGTGACACCCAACGACAGGGAGAGACCCAGTACTTC. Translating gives CATSDTQRQGETQYF.

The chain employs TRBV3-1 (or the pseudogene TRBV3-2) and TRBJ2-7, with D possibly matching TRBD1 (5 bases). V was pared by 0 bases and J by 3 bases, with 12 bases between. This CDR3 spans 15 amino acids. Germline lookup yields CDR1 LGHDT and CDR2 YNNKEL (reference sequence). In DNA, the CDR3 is TGTGCCAGCAGCCAAGACCCCAGGGCGAACTACGAGCAGTACTTC. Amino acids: CASSQDPRANYEQYF.

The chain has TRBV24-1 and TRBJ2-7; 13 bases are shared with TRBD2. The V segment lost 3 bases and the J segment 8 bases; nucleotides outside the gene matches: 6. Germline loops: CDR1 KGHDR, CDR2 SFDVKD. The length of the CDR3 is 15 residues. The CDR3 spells CATSDPGLAGFKQYF. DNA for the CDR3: TGTGCCACCAGTGATCCGGGACTAGCGGGATTCAAGCAGTACTTC.

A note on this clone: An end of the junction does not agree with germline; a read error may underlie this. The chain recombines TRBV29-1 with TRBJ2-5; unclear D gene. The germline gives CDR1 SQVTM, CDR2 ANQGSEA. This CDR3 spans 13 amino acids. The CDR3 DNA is TGCAGCGTTCAAGACTCTCGGTTCGGGACCCAGTACTTC. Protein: CSVQDSRFGTQYF.

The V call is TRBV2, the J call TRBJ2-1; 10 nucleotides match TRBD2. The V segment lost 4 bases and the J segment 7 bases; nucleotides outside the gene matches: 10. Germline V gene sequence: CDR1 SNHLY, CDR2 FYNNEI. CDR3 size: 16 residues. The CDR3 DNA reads TGTGCCAGCAGTGGGCTTCTAGCGGGAGCGGGGAATGAGCAGTTCTTC. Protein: CASSGLLAGAGNEQFF.

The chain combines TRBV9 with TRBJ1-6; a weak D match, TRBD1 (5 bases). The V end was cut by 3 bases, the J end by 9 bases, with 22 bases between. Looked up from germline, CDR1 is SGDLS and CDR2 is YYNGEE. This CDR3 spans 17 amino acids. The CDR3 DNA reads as TGTGCCAGCAGCGAAACAGGTCCGGGGGAATTAATTTCACCCCTCCACTTT. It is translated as CASSETGPGELISPLHF.

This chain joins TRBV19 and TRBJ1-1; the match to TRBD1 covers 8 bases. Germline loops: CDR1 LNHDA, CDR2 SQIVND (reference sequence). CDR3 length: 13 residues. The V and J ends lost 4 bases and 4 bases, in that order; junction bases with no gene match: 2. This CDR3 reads CASSSDRGTEAFF. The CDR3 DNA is TGTGCCAGTAGTAGTGACAGGGGCACTGAAGCTTTCTTT.

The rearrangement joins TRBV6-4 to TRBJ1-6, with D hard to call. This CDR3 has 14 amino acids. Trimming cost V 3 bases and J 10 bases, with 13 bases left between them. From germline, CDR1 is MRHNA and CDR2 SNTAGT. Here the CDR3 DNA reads TGTGCCAGCAGTGAAGACTTCGAGGGCTCACCCCTCCACTTT. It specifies CASSEDFEGSPLHF.

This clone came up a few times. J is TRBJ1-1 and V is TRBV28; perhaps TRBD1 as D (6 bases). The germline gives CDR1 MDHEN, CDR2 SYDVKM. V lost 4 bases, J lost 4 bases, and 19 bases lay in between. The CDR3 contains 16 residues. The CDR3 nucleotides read TGTGCCAGCAGTTCGGCCCGCAGGGGAGGGGGCACTGAAGCTTTCTTT. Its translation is CASSSARRGGGTEAFF.

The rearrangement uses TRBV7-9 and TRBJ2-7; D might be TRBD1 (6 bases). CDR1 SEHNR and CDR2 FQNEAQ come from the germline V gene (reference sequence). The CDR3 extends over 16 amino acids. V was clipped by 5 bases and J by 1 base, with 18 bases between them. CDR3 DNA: TGTGCCAGCAGCCCAGGAACAGGGTCGAATTCCTACGAGCAGTACTTC. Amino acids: CASSPGTGSNSYEQYF.

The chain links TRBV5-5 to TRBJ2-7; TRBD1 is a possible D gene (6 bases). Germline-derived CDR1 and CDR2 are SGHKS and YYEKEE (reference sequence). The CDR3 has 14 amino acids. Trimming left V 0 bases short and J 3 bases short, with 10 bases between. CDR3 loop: CASSLGQGSYEQYF. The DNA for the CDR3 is TGTGCCAGCAGCTTGGGTCAGGGGAGCTACGAGCAGTACTTC.

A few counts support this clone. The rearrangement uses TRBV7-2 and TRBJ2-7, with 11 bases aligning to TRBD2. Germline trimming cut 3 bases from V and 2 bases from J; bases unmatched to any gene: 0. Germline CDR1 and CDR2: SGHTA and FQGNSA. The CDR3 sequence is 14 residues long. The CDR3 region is CASSFSGGAYEQYF. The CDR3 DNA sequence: TGTGCCAGCAGCTTTAGCGGGGGGGCCTACGAGCAGTACTTC.

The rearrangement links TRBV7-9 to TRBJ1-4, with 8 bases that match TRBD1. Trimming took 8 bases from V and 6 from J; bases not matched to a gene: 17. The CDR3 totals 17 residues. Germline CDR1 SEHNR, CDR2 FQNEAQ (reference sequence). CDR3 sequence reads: CASGGSRGPLEDEKLFF. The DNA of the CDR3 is TGTGCCAGCGGGGGTTCCAGGGGGCCCCTCGAGGATGAAAAACTGTTTTTT.

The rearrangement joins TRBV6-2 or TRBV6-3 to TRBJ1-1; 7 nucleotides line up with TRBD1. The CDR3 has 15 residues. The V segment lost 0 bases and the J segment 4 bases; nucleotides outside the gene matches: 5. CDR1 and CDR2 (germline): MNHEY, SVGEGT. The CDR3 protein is CASSYSEGAGTEAFF. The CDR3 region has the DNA TGTGCCAGCAGTTACTCCGAGGGGGCCGGCACTGAAGCTTTCTTT.

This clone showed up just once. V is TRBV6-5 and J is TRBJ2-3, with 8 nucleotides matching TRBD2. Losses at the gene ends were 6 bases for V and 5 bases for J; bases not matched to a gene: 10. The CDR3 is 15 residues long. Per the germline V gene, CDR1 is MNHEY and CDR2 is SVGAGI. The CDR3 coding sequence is TGTGCCAGCAGGCGAACGAGCGGGAGAGGAGATACGCAGTATTTT. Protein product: CASRRTSGRGDTQYF.

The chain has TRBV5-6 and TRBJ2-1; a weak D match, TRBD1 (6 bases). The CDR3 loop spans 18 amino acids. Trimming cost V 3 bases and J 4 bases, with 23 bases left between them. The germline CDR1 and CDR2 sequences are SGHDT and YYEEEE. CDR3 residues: CASSSKPLEQGIYNEQFF. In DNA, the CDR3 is TGTGCCAGCAGCTCTAAACCATTGGAGCAGGGGATATACAATGAGCAGTTCTTC.

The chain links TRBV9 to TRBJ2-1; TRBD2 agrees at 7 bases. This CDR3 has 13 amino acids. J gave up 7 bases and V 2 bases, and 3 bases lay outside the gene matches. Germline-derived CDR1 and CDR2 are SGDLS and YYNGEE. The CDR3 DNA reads TGTGCCAGCAGCGTCGGGGGGAAAAATGAGCAGTTCTTC. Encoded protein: CASSVGGKNEQFF. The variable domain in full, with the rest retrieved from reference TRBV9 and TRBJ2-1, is DSGVTQTPKHLITATGQRVTLRCSPRSGDLSVYWYQQSLDQGLQFLIQYYNGEERAKGNILERFSAQQFPDLHSELNLSSLELGDSALYFCASSVGGKNEQFFGPGTRLTVL.

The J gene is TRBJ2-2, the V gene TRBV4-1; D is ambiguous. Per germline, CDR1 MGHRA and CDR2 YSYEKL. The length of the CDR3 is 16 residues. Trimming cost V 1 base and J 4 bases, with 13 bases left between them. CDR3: CASSQATPSSTGELFF. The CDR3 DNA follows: TGCGCCAGCAGCCAAGCAACCCCTTCCAGCACCGGGGAGCTGTTTTTT.

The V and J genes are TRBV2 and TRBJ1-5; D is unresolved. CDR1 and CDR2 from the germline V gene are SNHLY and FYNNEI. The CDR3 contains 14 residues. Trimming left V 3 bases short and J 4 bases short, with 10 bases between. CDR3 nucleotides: TGTGCCAGCAGTGAGGGAGTTTGGAATCAGCCCCAGCATTTT. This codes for CASSEGVWNQPQHF.

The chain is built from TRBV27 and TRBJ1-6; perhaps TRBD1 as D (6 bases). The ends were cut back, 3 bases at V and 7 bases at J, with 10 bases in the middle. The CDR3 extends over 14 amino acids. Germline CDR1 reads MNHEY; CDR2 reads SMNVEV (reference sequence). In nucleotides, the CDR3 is TGTGCCAGCAGTTTTCGGCAGGGGAATTCACCCCTCCACTTT. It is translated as CASSFRQGNSPLHF.

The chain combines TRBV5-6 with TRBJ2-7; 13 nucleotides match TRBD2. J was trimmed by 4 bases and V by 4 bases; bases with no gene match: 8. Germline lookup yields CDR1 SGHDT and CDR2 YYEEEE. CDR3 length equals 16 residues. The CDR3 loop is CASSRPGTSGVYEQYF. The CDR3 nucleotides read TGTGCCAGCAGCCGCCCCGGGACTAGCGGGGTTTACGAGCAGTACTTC.

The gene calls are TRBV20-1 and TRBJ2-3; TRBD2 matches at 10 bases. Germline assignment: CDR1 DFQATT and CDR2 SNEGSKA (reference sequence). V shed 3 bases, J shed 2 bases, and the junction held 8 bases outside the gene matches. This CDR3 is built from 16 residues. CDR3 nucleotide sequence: TGCAGTGCTAGTGACCCACTAGCGGGGAACACAGATACGCAGTATTTT. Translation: CSASDPLAGNTDTQYF.

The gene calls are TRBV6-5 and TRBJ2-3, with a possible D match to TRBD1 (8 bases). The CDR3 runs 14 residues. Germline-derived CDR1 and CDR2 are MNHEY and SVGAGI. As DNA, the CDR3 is TGTGCAGCAGGGGGCGGGGGTCGCACAGATACGCAGTATTTT. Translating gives CAAGGGGRTDTQYF.

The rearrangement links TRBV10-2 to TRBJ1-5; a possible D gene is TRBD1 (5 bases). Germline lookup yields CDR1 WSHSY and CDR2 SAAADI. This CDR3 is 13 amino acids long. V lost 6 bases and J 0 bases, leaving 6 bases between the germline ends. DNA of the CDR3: TGCGCCAGCAGGGGGCCTAGCAATCAGCCCCAGCATTTT. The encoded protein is CASRGPSNQPQHF.